The 19 T cell receptor beta chains below were found in one sample sequenced in a study of T cell changes during pregnancy in multiple sclerosis. The data were produced by immunoSEQ multiplex PCR, yet TCRdb's version contains in-frame clones alone and is incomplete. The sample comprises 80,000 to 130,000 clones, 90% to 95% of which are singletons, and about 0.9% rests with the top ten. Sample: peripheral blood, taken before pregnancy. Receptors were obtained from a female donor with multiple sclerosis, enrolled in a pregnancy study.

The chain recombines TRBV29-1 with TRBJ1-1; TRBD1 agrees at 7 bases. This CDR3 region has 14 residues. The germline V gene has CDR1 SQVTM and CDR2 ANQGSEA. V shed 7 bases and J 4 bases; nucleotides not matched to a gene: 12. The CDR3, as DNA: TGCAGCGCATACCCGACAGGGCGGGTCACTGAAGCTTTCTTT. Translating gives CSAYPTGRVTEAFF.

The V gene is TRBV19, the J gene TRBJ1-1, with TRBD1 matching over 7 bases. With V trimmed by 8 bases and J by 4 bases, 13 bases remained unmatched. CDR3 length: 15 amino acids. Germline CDR1 reads LNHDA; CDR2 reads SQIVND (reference sequence). The CDR3, as DNA: TGTGCCAGTCTTAGAAGTACAGGGGTTGGCACTGAAGCTTTCTTT. Translated: CASLRSTGVGTEAFF.

V gene TRBV28 combines with J gene TRBJ2-7, with 12 bases matching TRBD2. Losses at the gene ends were 8 bases for V and 9 bases for J; bases not matched to a gene: 8. This CDR3 region has 13 residues. Germline V gives CDR1 MDHEN, CDR2 SYDVKM. The CDR3: CASFGLAGPAQYF. The CDR3 DNA sequence: TGTGCCAGCTTCGGACTAGCGGGACCTGCGCAGTACTTC.

The chain has TRBV30 and TRBJ2-3, with D perhaps TRBD1 (6 bases). Trimming left V 2 bases short and J 4 bases short, with 13 bases between. Germline V CDR1 and CDR2: GTSNPN, SVGIG (reference sequence). CDR3 length equals 14 residues. The CDR3 nucleotides read TGTGCCTGGAGTTCCTTGAGGGGGTCAGATACGCAGTATTTT. Translated, it gives CAWSSLRGSDTQYF.

The CDR3 is CASRIWGEIVYGYTF. The CDR3 region has the DNA TGTGCCAGCAGAATATGGGGGGAAATAGTTTATGGCTACACCTTC. The chain employs TRBV5-4 and TRBJ1-2; maybe TRBD1 (5 bases). V gave up 5 bases and J gave up 5 bases, with 19 bases separating them. Germline CDR1 is SGHNT and CDR2 is YYREEE (reference sequence). The length of the CDR3 is 15 residues.

This sequence joins TRBV5-1 and TRBJ2-1; 9 positions agree with TRBD2. J lost 4 bases, V lost 5 bases, and 7 bases had no gene match. This CDR3 has 15 residues. The germline V gene has CDR1 SGHRS and CDR2 YFSETQ. CDR3 loop: CASRLGLAEYNEQFF. In DNA form, the CDR3 reads TGCGCCAGCAGGCTGGGACTAGCAGAGTACAATGAGCAGTTCTTC.

The chain joins TRBV30 to TRBJ1-5, with 9 bases matching TRBD1. V was pared by 1 base and J by 1 base, with 5 bases of the junction left unmatched. The germline gives CDR1 GTSNPN, CDR2 SVGIG (reference sequence). The CDR3 has 16 amino acids. The CDR3, as DNA: TGTGCCTGGAGTGCTCCAGACAGGGGGAGCAATCAGCCCCAGCATTTT. Translated: CAWSAPDRGSNQPQHF.

The V call is TRBV7-3, the J call TRBJ2-1; 10 nucleotides line up with TRBD2. The junction had 9 bases not matched to a gene; V was cut back by 2 bases and J by 5 bases. This CDR3 contains 17 residues. CDR1 SGHTA and CDR2 FQGTGA come from the germline V gene. In nucleotides, the CDR3 is TGTGCCAGCAGCTTATCGTTCTCTGGACTAGCGGACAATGAGCAGTTCTTC. Protein sequence: CASSLSFSGLADNEQFF.

In its sample, this clone was seen a few times. The chain employs TRBV19 and TRBJ1-5; 7 bases are a match to TRBD1. CDR3 length: 12 amino acids. The J segment lost 6 bases and the V segment lost 5 bases, leaving 1 base of the junction unmatched. The germline gives CDR1 LNHDA, CDR2 SQIVND (reference sequence). CDR3 coding DNA: TGTGCCAGTAGTCACAGGGGTCAGCCCCAGCATTTT. Its protein product is CASSHRGQPQHF.

The chain is built from TRBV2 and TRBJ2-3; D may be TRBD2 (6 bases). The CDR3 totals 15 residues. Germline-derived CDR1 and CDR2 are SNHLY and FYNNEI. Trimming took off 3 bases at V and 8 bases at J, with 18 bases between the two ends. CDR3 amino acids: CASSEIGTYSSTQYF. The CDR3 nucleotides read TGTGCCAGCAGTGAGATTGGGACTTATTCCAGTACGCAGTATTTT.

This clone was counted once. This rearrangement joins TRBV28 to TRBJ1-5; possible D gene TRBD1, 6 bases. The germline V gene encodes CDR1 MDHEN and CDR2 SYDVKM. The V end was cut by 3 bases, the J end by 6 bases, with 12 bases between. The CDR3 loop spans 14 amino acids. The CDR3 coding sequence is TGTGCCAGCAGTTTGCCCCACAGGGCTCAGCCCCAGCATTTT. Its protein is CASSLPHRAQPQHF.

The rearrangement uses TRBV27 and TRBJ2-5; D gene uncertain. V lost 5 bases and J lost 3, with 13 bases in between. The CDR3 is 14 amino acids. Germline-derived CDR1 and CDR2 are MNHEY and SMNVEV (reference sequence). CDR3 DNA: TGTGCCAGCAGTCCACCAGACTCCGAAGAGACCCAGTACTTC. This translates into CASSPPDSEETQYF.

The J gene is TRBJ1-1, the V gene TRBV7-9; 9 bases are a match to TRBD1. The germline V gene encodes CDR1 SEHNR and CDR2 FQNEAQ (reference sequence). The CDR3 sequence is 15 residues long. The V segment lost 5 bases and the J segment 6 bases; nucleotides outside the gene matches: 10. The CDR3 DNA sequence: TGTGCCAGCAGCGCCCGGTCGGGACAGGGAGCTGAAGCTTTCTTT. Its protein is CASSARSGQGAEAFF.

The chain joins TRBV30 to TRBJ1-1; D unresolved. V shed 7 bases and J shed 0 bases, with 6 bases lying between them. CDR3 length equals 11 residues. Germline CDR1 is GTSNPN and CDR2 is SVGIG (reference sequence). The CDR3 DNA sequence: TGTGCCTCCGACTTGAACACTGAAGCTTTCTTT. It is translated as CASDLNTEAFF.

The gene calls are TRBV27 and TRBJ2-5; a possible D gene is TRBD2 (5 bases). Looked up from germline, CDR1 is MNHEY and CDR2 is SMNVEV (reference sequence). CDR3 length: 15 amino acids. V was pared by 0 bases and J by 5 bases, with 13 bases between. CDR3 DNA: TGTGCCAGCAGTTTATCCGGGCGGCGGAGGGAGACCCAGTACTTC. It codes for CASSLSGRRRETQYF.

The V gene is TRBV7-8, the J gene TRBJ2-5; 16 nucleotides align to TRBD2. The CDR3 is made up of 18 amino acids. Per germline, CDR1 SGHVS and CDR2 FQNEAQ. Unmatched junction bases numbered 9, after V lost 3 bases and J lost 5 bases. The CDR3 here is CASSLSGTSGRAWETQYF. DNA for the CDR3: TGTGCCAGCAGCTTGTCCGGGACTAGCGGGAGGGCCTGGGAGACCCAGTACTTC.

The chain employs TRBV7-8 and TRBJ2-7; 11 bases are shared with TRBD1. Losses at the gene ends were 5 bases for V and 4 bases for J; bases not matched to a gene: 19. The CDR3 covers 19 residues. CDR1 SGHVS and CDR2 FQNEAQ come from the germline V gene. The chain's CDR3 is CASSQGQGAEFHPVYEQYF. CDR3 DNA sequence: TGTGCCAGCAGCCAAGGACAGGGGGCTGAGTTTCACCCTGTATACGAGCAGTACTTC.

The chain joins TRBV13 to TRBJ2-3; D perhaps matches TRBD2 (5 bases). This CDR3 has 13 amino acids. Germline V gives CDR1 PRHDT, CDR2 FYEKMQ (reference sequence). V was cut by 8 bases and J by 6 bases, with 15 bases left in between. CDR3 sequence reads: CASRTAPSDTQYF. CDR3 nucleotides: TGTGCCAGCCGGACTGCCCCATCGGATACGCAGTATTTT.

This clone has only one observation. This rearrangement joins TRBV27 to TRBJ2-1; 7 bases are a match to TRBD1. Germline CDR1 is MNHEY and CDR2 is SMNVEV (reference sequence). This CDR3 region has 14 residues. Trimming cost V 10 bases and J 0 bases; bases outside gene matches: 6. The CDR3 nucleotides are TGTGCCACGCAGACAGGGAGCTCCTACAATGAGCAGTTCTTC. This translates into CATQTGSSYNEQFF.